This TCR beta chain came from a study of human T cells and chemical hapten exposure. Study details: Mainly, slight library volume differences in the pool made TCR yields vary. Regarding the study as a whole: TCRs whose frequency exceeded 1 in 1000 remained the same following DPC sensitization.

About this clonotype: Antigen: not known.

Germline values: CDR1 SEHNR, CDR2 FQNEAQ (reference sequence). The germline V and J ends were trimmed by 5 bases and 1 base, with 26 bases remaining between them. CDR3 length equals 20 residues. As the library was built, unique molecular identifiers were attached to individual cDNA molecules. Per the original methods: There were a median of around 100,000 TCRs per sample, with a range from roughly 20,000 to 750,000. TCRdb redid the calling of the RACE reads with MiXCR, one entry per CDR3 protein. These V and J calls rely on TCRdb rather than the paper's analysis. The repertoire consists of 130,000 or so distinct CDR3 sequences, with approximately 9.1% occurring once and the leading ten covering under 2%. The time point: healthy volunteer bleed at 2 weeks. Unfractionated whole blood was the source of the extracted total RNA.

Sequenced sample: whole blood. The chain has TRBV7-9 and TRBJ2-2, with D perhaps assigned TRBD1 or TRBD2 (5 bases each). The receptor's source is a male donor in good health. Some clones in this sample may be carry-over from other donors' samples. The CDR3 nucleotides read TGTGCCAGCAGCCCCCGGGGTGGTGAGGGGTCATCCCTGAACACCGGGGAGCTGTTTTTT. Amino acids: CASSPRGGEGSSLNTGELFF.